The next 8 T cell receptor beta chains were all read from a single sample in a study of shared clonotypes between healthy human individuals. The repertoire was sequenced with immunoSEQ multiplex PCR; TCRdb's copy has only in-frame clones and lacks some. Seen here are 780,000 or so clones, 55% to 80% observed once, and the top ten hold 1.8%. Input material: memory CD4+ T cells sorted from blood. The sample's subset: CD45RA-negative fraction. Receptors were obtained from a woman in her thirties in good health.

The CDR3 here is CAQREGRETQYF. CDR3 sequence (DNA): TGTGCGCAGCGGGAGGGCCGGGAGACCCAGTACTTC. The chain couples TRBV19 to TRBJ2-5; 10 bases are shared with TRBD2. This CDR3 has 12 residues. The germline gives CDR1 LNHDA, CDR2 SQIVND (reference sequence).

V usage is TRBV5-1 and J usage is TRBJ2-5, with 15 positions matching TRBD2. The CDR3 sequence is 15 residues long. J gave up 5 bases and V 3 bases, and 2 bases lay outside the gene matches. CDR1 and CDR2 (germline): SGHRS, YFSETQ. The CDR3 DNA sequence: TGCGCCAGCAGCTACGGACTAGCGGGAGGGGAGACCCAGTACTTC. The encoded protein is CASSYGLAGGETQYF.

Notes on this clone: This clone may be a read error of a much larger clone one base away. The same CDR3 arises from other DNA sequences in this sample as well. The chain joins TRBV6-6 to TRBJ1-5; D gene unclear. The CDR3 covers 12 residues. V lost 2 bases and J 4 bases, leaving 3 bases between the germline ends. The germline CDR1 and CDR2 sequences are MNHNY and SVGAGI (reference sequence). The CDR3 region is CASSYDNQPQHF. The CDR3 nucleotides read TGTGCCAGCAGTTACGATAATCAGCCCCAGCATTTT.

This clone was found many times. The chain carries TRBV19 and TRBJ2-7; D tentatively reads TRBD1 or TRBD2 (7 bases each). The CDR3 contains 13 residues. Germline CDR1 reads LNHDA; CDR2 reads SQIVND (reference sequence). V lost 3 bases and J lost 5, with 11 bases in between. CDR3 region: CASSIQGGDEQYF. In DNA form, the CDR3 reads TGTGCCAGTAGTATCCAGGGGGGGGACGAGCAGTACTTC.

Here the CDR3 reads CACRDRALWSYEQYF. DNA for the CDR3: TGTGCCTGCCGCGACAGGGCCCTTTGGTCCTACGAGCAGTACTTC. This rearrangement joins TRBV30 to TRBJ2-5; 7 bases agree with TRBD1. The J call may be incorrect, as the DNA end agrees better with TRBJ2-7. This CDR3 has 15 amino acids. Germline CDR1 reads GTSNPN; CDR2 reads SVGIG (reference sequence).

DNA for the CDR3: TGTGCCAGCAGTCAACCGGGACATCTCACTGAAGCTTTCTTT. Its translation is CASSQPGHLTEAFF. The chain joins TRBV28 to TRBJ1-1; tentative D call: TRBD1 (6 bases). Germline V gene data show CDR1 as MDHEN and CDR2 as SYDVKM. The V and J ends lost 5 bases and 4 bases respectively, with 14 bases between them. This CDR3 spans 14 amino acids.

The chain carries TRBV28 and TRBJ1-1; D ambiguous. CDR1 and CDR2 (germline): MDHEN, SYDVKM. This CDR3 region has 14 residues. V lost 3 bases and J 0 bases, leaving 8 bases between the germline ends. CDR3 coding DNA: TGTGCCAGCAGTTTTGGAGGGATGAACACTGAAGCTTTCTTT. As protein: CASSFGGMNTEAFF.

The chain joins TRBV7-2 to TRBJ2-1; TRBD1 aligns across 8 bases. The CDR3 loop spans 15 amino acids. Germline V gene sequence: CDR1 SGHTA, CDR2 FQGNSA. V was pared by 1 base and J by 6 bases, with 5 bases of the junction left unmatched. CDR3 amino acids: CASSLGQGLGNEQFF. In DNA, the CDR3 is TGTGCCAGCAGCTTAGGACAGGGGTTGGGCAATGAGCAGTTCTTC.